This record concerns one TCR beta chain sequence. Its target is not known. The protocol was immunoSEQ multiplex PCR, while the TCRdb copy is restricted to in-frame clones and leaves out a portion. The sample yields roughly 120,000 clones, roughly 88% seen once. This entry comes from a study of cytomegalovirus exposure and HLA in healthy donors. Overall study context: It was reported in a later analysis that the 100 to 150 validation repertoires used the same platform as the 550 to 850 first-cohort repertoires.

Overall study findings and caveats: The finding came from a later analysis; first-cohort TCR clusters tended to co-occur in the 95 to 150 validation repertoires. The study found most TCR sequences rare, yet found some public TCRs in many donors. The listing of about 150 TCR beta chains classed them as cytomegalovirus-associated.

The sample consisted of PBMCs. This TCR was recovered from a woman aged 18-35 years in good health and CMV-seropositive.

The CDR3 region is CASSPKGSGGSYEQYF. DNA for the CDR3: TGTGCCAGCAGCCCCAAGGGCTCAGGGGGGTCCTACGAGCAGTACTTC. This chain connects TRBV4-2 to TRBJ2-7; tentative D call: TRBD1 (7 bases). CDR3 length: 16 residues. Germline V CDR1 and CDR2: LGHNA, YNFKEQ. Trimming cost V 4 bases and J 1 base, with 17 bases left between them.